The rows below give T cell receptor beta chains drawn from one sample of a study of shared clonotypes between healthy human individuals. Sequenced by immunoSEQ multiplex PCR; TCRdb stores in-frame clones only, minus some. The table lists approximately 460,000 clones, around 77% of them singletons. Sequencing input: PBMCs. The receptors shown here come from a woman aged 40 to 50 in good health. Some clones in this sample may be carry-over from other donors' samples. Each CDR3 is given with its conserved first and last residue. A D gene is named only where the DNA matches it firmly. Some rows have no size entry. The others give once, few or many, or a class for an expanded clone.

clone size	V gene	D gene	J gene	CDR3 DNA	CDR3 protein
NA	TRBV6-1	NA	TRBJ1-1	TGTGCCAGCAGTGTACACAACACTGAAGCTTTCTTT	CASSVHNTEAFF
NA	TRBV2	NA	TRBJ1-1	TGTGCCAGCATAAGAGGCACCAGGACCGGCGCTTTCTTT	CASIRGTRTGAFF
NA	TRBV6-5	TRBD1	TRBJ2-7	TGTGCCAGCAGTTACTCGAGACAGGGAGTGGGCGAGCAGTACTTC	CASSYSRQGVGEQYF
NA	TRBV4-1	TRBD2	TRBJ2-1	TGCGCCAGCAGCCAACCCACTAGCGGTTTACAGGATGAGCAGTTCTTC	CASSQPTSGLQDEQFF
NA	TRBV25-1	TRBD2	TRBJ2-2	TGTGCCAGCAGTGAATTCCGAGGGGAGGGAAAAAAGACCGGGGAGCTGTTTTTT	CASSEFRGEGKKTGELFF
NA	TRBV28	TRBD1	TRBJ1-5	TGTGCCAGCAGTAAACACAGGGGGCGAGGCAATCAGCCCCAGCATTTT	CASSKHRGRGNQPQHF
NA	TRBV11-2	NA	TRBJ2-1	TGTGCCAGCAGCCACCTCCTCAATGAGCAGTTCTTC	CASSHLLNEQFF
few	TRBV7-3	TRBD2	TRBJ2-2	TGTGCCAGCAGCCCCTCAGCGGGAGGTCCGAACACCGGGGAGCTGTTTTTT	CASSPSAGGPNTGELFF
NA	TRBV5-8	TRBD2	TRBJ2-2	TGTGCCAGCAGCTTGGAACTAGCGGGAGTATTTGGGGAGCTGTTTTTT	CASSLELAGVFGELFF
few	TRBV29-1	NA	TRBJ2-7	TGCAGCGTATCGGGCCCTTCCTACGAGCAGTACTTC	CSVSGPSYEQYF
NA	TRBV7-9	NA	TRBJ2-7	TGTGCCAGCAGCTTATATTCCAGCGGAGACTACGAGCAGTACTTC	CASSLYSSGDYEQYF
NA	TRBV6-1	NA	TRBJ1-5	TGTGCCAGCAGGGACGGGTTTCTGTCCCAGCATTTT	CASRDGFLSQHF
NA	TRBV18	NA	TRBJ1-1	TGTGCCAGCTCACCACCCCGCAGGACAGAGAACACTGAAGCTTTCTTT	CASSPPRRTENTEAFF
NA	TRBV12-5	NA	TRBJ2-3	TGTGCTAGTGGTTTGGGACTAGCAGATACGCAGTATTTT	CASGLGLADTQYF
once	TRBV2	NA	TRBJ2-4	TGTGCCAGCAGCAGGGTGTTGGGCAAAAACATTCAGTACTTC	CASSRVLGKNIQYF
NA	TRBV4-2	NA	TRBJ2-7	TGTGCCAGCAGCCAACGGACTGGACCCTACGAGCAGTACTTC	CASSQRTGPYEQYF
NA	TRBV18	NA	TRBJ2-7	TGTGCCAGCTCAAGCACAATTACAGGGAAAACCTACGAGCAGTACTTC	CASSSTITGKTYEQYF
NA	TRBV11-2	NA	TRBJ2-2	TGTGCCAGCAGCTTAACCCGGCATAGACAGACAACCACCGGGGAGCTGTTTTTT	CASSLTRHRQTTTGELFF
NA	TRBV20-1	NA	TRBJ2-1	TGCAGTGCTACCGAGCATGAGCAGTTCTTC	CSATEHEQFF
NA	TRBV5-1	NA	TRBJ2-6	TGCGCCAGCAGCTTGGAGGGGAAATTAGGTGCCAACGTCCTGACTTTC	CASSLEGKLGANVLTF
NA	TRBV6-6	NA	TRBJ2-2	TGTGCCAGCAGGTCGGGGGCGGACACCGGGGAGCTGTTTTTT	CASRSGADTGELFF
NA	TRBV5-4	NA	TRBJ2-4	TGTGCCAGCAGCTGGAGGGAAGAGGGCCACATTCAGTACTTC	CASSWREEGHIQYF
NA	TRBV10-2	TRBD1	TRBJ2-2	TGCGCCAGCAGTGCTGACAGGGTCGCCGGGGAGCTGTTTTTT	CASSADRVAGELFF
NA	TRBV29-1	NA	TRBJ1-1	TGCAGCGTCGCTCAGGGGACTAACACTGAAGCTTTCTTT	CSVAQGTNTEAFF
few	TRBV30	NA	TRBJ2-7	TGTGCCTGGAGTGTAGCCGAAAACGAGCAGTACTTC	CAWSVAENEQYF
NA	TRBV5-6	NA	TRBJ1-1	TGTGCCAGCAGCTTTAGGTTGGATTGGAACACTGAAGCTTTCTTT	CASSFRLDWNTEAFF
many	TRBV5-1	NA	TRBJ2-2	TGCGCCAGCAGCCAAACTACAGGGCCCGGGGAGCTGTTTTTT	CASSQTTGPGELFF
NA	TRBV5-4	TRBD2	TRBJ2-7	TGTGCCAGCAGCTTTGTTGCGGGAGGGCCAAACGAGCAGTACTTC	CASSFVAGGPNEQYF
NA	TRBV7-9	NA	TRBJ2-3	TGTGCCAGCAGCTTATGGGTGATGCCCCGAGAGGGGGATACGCAGTATTTT	CASSLWVMPREGDTQYF
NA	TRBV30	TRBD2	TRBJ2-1	TGTGCCTGGAGTGTCGGGGCGGGAGGGTTAATCAATGAGCAGTTCTTC	CAWSVGAGGLINEQFF
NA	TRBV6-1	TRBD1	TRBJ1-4	TGTGCCAGCACCATGACAGGGGGAAATGAAAAACTGTTTTTT	CASTMTGGNEKLFF
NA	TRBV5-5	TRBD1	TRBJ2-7	TGTGCCAGCAGCCCCAGATGGGACAGGGGTTACGAGCAGTACTTC	CASSPRWDRGYEQYF
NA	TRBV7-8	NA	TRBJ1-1	TGTGCCAGCATGATCGGACCGGGCACTGAAGCTTTCTTT	CASMIGPGTEAFF
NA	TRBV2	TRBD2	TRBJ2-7	TGTGCCAGCAGGGGGACTACTGGTTACGAGCAGTACTTC	CASRGTTGYEQYF
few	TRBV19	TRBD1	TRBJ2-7	TGTGCCAGTAGTACAACGGGACAGGCCACCTACGAGCAGTACTTC	CASSTTGQATYEQYF
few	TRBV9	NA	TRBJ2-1	TGTGCCAGCAGCGTAAGTAGCGAGACTGAGCAGTTCTTC	CASSVSSETEQFF
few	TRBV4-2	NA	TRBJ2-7	TGTGCCAGCAGCCAAGAGGGCGGCGGGAAAAACTCCTACGAGCAGTACTTC	CASSQEGGGKNSYEQYF
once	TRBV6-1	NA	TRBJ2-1	TGTGCCAGCAGTGAAAACGTGGGATCGTCTTCCTACAATGAGCAGTTCTTC	CASSENVGSSSYNEQFF
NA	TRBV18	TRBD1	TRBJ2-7	TGTGCCAGCTCACCTACCGGGACAGACCGCTACGAGCAGTACTTC	CASSPTGTDRYEQYF
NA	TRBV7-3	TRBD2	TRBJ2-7	TGTGCCAGCAACTTTAGCGGGAGAGGTAAGAACGAGCAGTACTTC	CASNFSGRGKNEQYF
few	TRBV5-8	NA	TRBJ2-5	TGTGCCAGCAGCTTGGTGGGGGTAGAAGAGACCCAGTACTTC	CASSLVGVEETQYF
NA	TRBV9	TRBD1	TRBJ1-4	TGTGCCAGCAGCGTGTCGACAGGGGTGTCCGAAAAACTGTTTTTT	CASSVSTGVSEKLFF
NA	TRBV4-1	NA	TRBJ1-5	TGCGCCAGCAGCGGCGGGACAATGTATAGCAATCAGCCCCAGCATTTT	CASSGGTMYSNQPQHF
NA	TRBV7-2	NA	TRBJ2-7	TGTGCCAGCAGCCCAGGAGGTGCAGGAAGCTCCTACGAGCAGTACTTC	CASSPGGAGSSYEQYF
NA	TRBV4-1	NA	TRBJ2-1	TGCGCCAGCAGCAAGGGGGGATTGTCCTACAATGAGCAGTTCTTC	CASSKGGLSYNEQFF
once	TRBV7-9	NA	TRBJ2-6	TGTGCCAGCCTAAGCTCTGGGGCCAACGTCCTGACTTTC	CASLSSGANVLTF